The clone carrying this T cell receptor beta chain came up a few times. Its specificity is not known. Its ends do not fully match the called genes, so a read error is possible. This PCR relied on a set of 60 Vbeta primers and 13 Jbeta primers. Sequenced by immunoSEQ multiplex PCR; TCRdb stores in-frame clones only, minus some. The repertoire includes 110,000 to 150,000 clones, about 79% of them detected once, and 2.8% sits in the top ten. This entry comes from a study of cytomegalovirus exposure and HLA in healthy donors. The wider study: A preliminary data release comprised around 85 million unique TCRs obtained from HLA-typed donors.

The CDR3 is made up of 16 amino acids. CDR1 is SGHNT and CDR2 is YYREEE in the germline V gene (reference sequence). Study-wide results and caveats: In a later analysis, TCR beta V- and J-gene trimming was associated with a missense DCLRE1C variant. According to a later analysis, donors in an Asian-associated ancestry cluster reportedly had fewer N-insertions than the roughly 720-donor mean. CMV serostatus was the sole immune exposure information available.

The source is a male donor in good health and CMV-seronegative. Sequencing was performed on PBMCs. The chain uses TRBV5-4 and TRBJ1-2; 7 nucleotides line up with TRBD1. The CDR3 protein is CARSSFRQGGSYGYTF. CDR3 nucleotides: TGTGCCCGCAGCTCCTTCCGACAGGGTGGGAGTTATGGCTACACCTTC.